This T cell receptor (beta chain) is from a study of response to subunit inactivated influenza vaccine. TCRdb used MiXCR to reprocess the RT-PCR reads, holding one entry per CDR3 protein. The sample has more than 400,000 distinct CDR3 sequences, about 7.2% seen once. The CDR3 is made up of 12 amino acids. Germline values: CDR1 MNHEY, CDR2 SVGAGI. V lost 5 bases and J lost 5, with 7 bases in between. This clonotype has only a few counts. Its antigen is not known. Study-wide results and limits: Authors suggested seasonal influenza vaccinations each recruit few new T cells.

This chain connects TRBV6-5 to TRBJ1-5; D perhaps matches TRBD1 (5 bases). The sample was PBMCs from blood, taken about 23 months after vaccination. The origin of this receptor is a man aged 45 to 75 who received an inactivated influenza vaccine. This CDR3 is CASSGTYQPQHF. The CDR3 region has the DNA TGTGCCAGCAGTGGGACCTATCAGCCCCAGCATTTT.